This T cell receptor (beta chain) was sequenced in a study of CD8+ T cells in alopecia areata. V gave up 4 bases and J gave up 3 bases, with 10 bases separating them. Germline-derived CDR1 and CDR2 are SQVTM and ANQGSEA. The CDR3 is made up of 13 amino acids. Comment on this clone: The antigen is not known.

Extracted from the samples, RNA was reverse transcribed into cDNA to serve as the sequencing template. Profiled with immunoSEQ multiplex PCR; TCRdb holds only in-frame clones, not every one. This sample carries 150,000 or so clones, about three fifths of them seen once, and the ten largest clones take 4% to 5.5%. Study-level points and caveats: Normal skin's resident alphabeta T cells are also sequenced in scalp samples.

The V call is TRBV29-1, the J call TRBJ2-1; tentatively, D is TRBD2 (6 bases). Sequencing used CD4+ T cells sorted from blood. This TCR derives from a human donor in good health. The CDR3 sequence: CSVGGLDYNEQFF. The CDR3 region has the DNA TGCAGCGTTGGGGGACTGGACTACAATGAGCAGTTCTTC.